This is a list of T cell receptor beta chains from one sample in a study of T-cell memory formation after mild COVID-19. Each CDR3 protein gets one entry after TCRdb re-called the 5' RACE reads with MiXCR. The sample carries about 430,000 distinct CDR3 sequences, approximately 24% recorded once. The sample was PBMCs or a T cell subset sorted from them (not recorded which). The receptors derive from an adult woman who had mild COVID-19 (a few samples of this study predate the infection). Cell type and time point are not known. CDR3s include the opening cysteine and the closing phenylalanine or tryptophan. The D gene is left open where the match is weak. Size is omitted from some rows. Given values are once, few, many or a class for expanded clones.

j_gene	v_gene	abundance	d_gene	CDR3nt	CDR3aa
TRBJ2-2	TRBV30	many	NA	TGTGCCTGGAGTTCCACCGGGGAGCTGTTTTTT	CAWSSTGELFF
TRBJ2-5	TRBV12-3/TRBV12-4	NA	NA	TGTGCCAGCAGGTACGGACAGTACCAAGAGACCCAGTACTTC	CASRYGQYQETQYF
TRBJ1-1	TRBV10-3	few	TRBD1	TGTGCCATCAGTGAGGACAGGGCCAACACTGAAGCTTTCTTT	CAISEDRANTEAFF
TRBJ1-1	TRBV19	NA	NA	TGTGCCAGTAGTATAGTACAGGGATACACTGAAGCTTTCTTT	CASSIVQGYTEAFF
TRBJ2-4	TRBV4-1	few	NA	TGCGCCAGCAGCCAAGACGGGGTGCTATTATTC	CASSQDGVLLF
TRBJ2-7	TRBV12-3/TRBV12-4	few	NA	TGTGCCAGCAGTTCGGCGGCGGGAAGGGACGAGCAGTACTTC	CASSSAAGRDEQYF
TRBJ2-3	TRBV6-2/TRBV6-3	NA	TRBD2	TGTGCCAGCAGTTACGGAGCGGGAGCCGTCACAGATACGCAGTATTTT	CASSYGAGAVTDTQYF
TRBJ1-2	TRBV20-1	few	TRBD1	TGCAGTGCTAGAGATCTCATCAGGGGGCCTTATGGCTACACCTTC	CSARDLIRGPYGYTF
TRBJ1-2	TRBV6-2/TRBV6-3	few	NA	TGTGCCAGCAGTTACTCGTATCACTATGGCTACACCTTC	CASSYSYHYGYTF
TRBJ2-4	TRBV20-1	NA	TRBD1	TGCAGTTCGGAAGCCGGGACAGGGGCCCTTTTTTCCAAAAACATTCAGTACTTC	CSSEAGTGALFSKNIQYF